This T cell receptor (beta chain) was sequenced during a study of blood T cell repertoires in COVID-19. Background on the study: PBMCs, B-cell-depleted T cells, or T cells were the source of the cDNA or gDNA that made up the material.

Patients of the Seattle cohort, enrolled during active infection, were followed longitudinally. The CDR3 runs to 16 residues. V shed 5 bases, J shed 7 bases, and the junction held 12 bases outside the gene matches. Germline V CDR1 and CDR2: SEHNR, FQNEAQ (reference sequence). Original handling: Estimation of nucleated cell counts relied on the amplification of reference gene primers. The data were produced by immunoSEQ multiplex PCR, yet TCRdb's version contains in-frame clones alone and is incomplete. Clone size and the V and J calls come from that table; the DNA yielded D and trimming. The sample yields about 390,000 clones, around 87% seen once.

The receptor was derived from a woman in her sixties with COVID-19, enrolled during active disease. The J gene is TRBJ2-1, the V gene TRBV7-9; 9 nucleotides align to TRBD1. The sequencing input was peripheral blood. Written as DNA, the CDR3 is TGTGCCAGCAGCCCGTCCCGGGACAGGGCATGGAATGAGCAGTTCTTC. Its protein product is CASSPSRDRAWNEQFF.